This TCR beta chain was identified in a study of T cell changes during pregnancy in multiple sclerosis. Germline CDR1 reads MGHDK; CDR2 reads SYGVNS. With 4 bases clipped from V and 5 bases from J, the junction kept 8 bases outside the gene matches. The CDR3 totals 15 residues. TCRdb's table, derived via immunoSEQ multiplex PCR, lists solely in-frame clones and lacks some. The sample comprises about 33,000 clones, more than 75% of which are singletons, and roughly 0.41% rests with the top ten. The TCR comes from a female donor in good health, enrolled as a control in a pregnancy study. Sequencing used CD4+ T cells from peripheral blood mononuclear cells, obtained in the second trimester of pregnancy. The chain links TRBV25-1 to TRBJ2-1; TRBD1 aligns across 7 bases. The CDR3 DNA reads TGTGCCAGCAGTGGGTGGACAGGCGGGCACAATGAGCAGTTCTTC. It yields the protein CASSGWTGGHNEQFF.